The clone carrying this T cell receptor (beta chain) was detected ten times or more. The antigen is undetermined. The data stem from a study of T cell repertoires in cytomegalovirus infection. Study-wide results and caveats: Cumulative public TCR beta family frequency identified carriers of CMV plus the relevant HLA. Predominance within the ex vivo response was attributable to HLA-C-restricted CMV-specific TCR beta clonotypes.

V lost 8 bases, J lost 5 bases, and 18 bases lay in between. The CDR3 has 14 amino acids. Germline V gene data show CDR1 as SGHTA and CDR2 as FQGNSA. TCRdb re-called the reads with MiXCR, one entry per CDR3 protein. The data contain under 200,000 distinct CDR3 sequences, 9.5% of them singletons. This TCR was sampled from a human donor in good health (CMV status not recorded). Some clones in this sample may be carry-over from other donors' samples. The chain recombines TRBV7-2 with TRBJ1-1; D is undetermined. Sequencing used PBMCs. CDR3 sequence: CASLIKRAVTEAFF. CDR3 DNA sequence: TGTGCCAGCCTCATAAAGAGGGCCGTTACTGAAGCTTTCTTT. Full variable domain (remainder filled in from reference TRBV7-2 and TRBJ1-1): GAGVSQSPSNKVTEKGKDVELRCDPISGHTALYWYRQSLGQGLEFLIYFQGNSAPDKSGLPSDRFSAERTGGSVSTLTIQRTQQEDSAVYLCASLIKRAVTEAFFGQGTRLTVV.